The source of this T cell receptor beta chain is a study of identifying expanded T cells in peripheral blood. Findings of the study overall: Approximately 1.1 clones differed between technical replicates, versus around 15 and 18 over time. Two-week clone count variance significantly increased as total template count grew.

As for this clone: Its antigen remains unidentified.

The CDR3 runs 15 residues. The germline V gene has CDR1 SGHVS and CDR2 FQNEAQ. V was clipped by 2 bases and J by 1 base, with 11 bases between them. Collection occurred without any documented infections or immune events in donors. Using immunoSEQ multiplex PCR, the repertoire was profiled, and TCRdb retains in-frame clones only, with some absent. Seen here are 90,000 or so clones, 88% observed once, and the top ten hold over 15%. Sequencing input: blood. The TCR was taken from a person between 18 and 69 years old in good health. The chain couples TRBV7-8 to TRBJ2-5; D might be TRBD1 or TRBD2, each matching 7 bases. In DNA form, the CDR3 reads TGTGCCAGCAGCTTACCAGGGGGGGCCCAAGAGACCCAGTACTTC. Translation: CASSLPGGAQETQYF.